Listed below are T cell receptor beta chains from one sample, sequenced in a study of T-cell memory formation after mild COVID-19. TCRdb itself ran the 5' RACE reads through MiXCR, one entry per CDR3 protein. This sample has some 68,000 distinct CDR3 sequences, with 16% found just once. Material: PBMCs or a T cell subset sorted from them (not recorded which). These receptors originate from an adult woman who had mild COVID-19 (a few samples of this study predate the infection). Cell type and time point are not known. Each CDR3 is given with its conserved first and last residue. The D gene is left open where the match is weak. Not every row has a clone size; where given, it reads once, few, many or a size class.

CDR3 DNA: TGTGCCAGCAGCGCCTGGGACAGGGTGGCGAATGAGCAGTTCTTC
CDR3 protein: CASSAWDRVANEQFF
V gene: TRBV9
clone size: NA
J gene: TRBJ2-1
D gene: TRBD1

CDR3 DNA: TGCGCCAGCAGCTTTCTGCCTGGCCTAGCGGGGGGGCTTAATGAGCAGTTCTTC
CDR3 protein: CASSFLPGLAGGLNEQFF
V gene: TRBV5-1
clone size: few
J gene: TRBJ2-1
D gene: TRBD2

CDR3 DNA: TGTGCCAGCAGTTACCAGAGGGGGCTATTCCCAGATACGCAGTATTTT
CDR3 protein: CASSYQRGLFPDTQYF
V gene: TRBV6-2/TRBV6-3
clone size: NA
J gene: TRBJ2-3
D gene: TRBD1

CDR3 DNA: TGTGCCAGCAGCCCCCGCCACGGAGGTACCGGCACAGATACGCAGTATTTT
CDR3 protein: CASSPRHGGTGTDTQYF
V gene: TRBV9
clone size: few
J gene: TRBJ2-3
D gene: NA

CDR3 DNA: TGTGCCAGCAGCTCTATACCAAAAGCCACAGATACGCAGTATTTT
CDR3 protein: CASSSIPKATDTQYF
V gene: TRBV11-1
clone size: few
J gene: TRBJ2-3
D gene: NA

CDR3 DNA: TGTGCCAGCTGCCCTGCGGGGGGGAACACTGAAGCTTTCTTT
CDR3 protein: CASCPAGGNTEAFF
V gene: TRBV7-9
clone size: few
J gene: TRBJ1-1
D gene: NA

CDR3 DNA: TGTGCCAGCACTCCCACCAGCGGGTCCTTGGGCGAGCAGTACTTC
CDR3 protein: CASTPTSGSLGEQYF
V gene: TRBV13
clone size: NA
J gene: TRBJ2-7
D gene: NA

CDR3 DNA: TGTGCCAGCAGCGGAACAGGGGAGTCTGGCAATGAGCAGTTCTTC
CDR3 protein: CASSGTGESGNEQFF
V gene: TRBV7-8
clone size: few
J gene: TRBJ2-1
D gene: TRBD1

CDR3 DNA: TGCGCCAGCAGCTTGGGACAGGGGGCTGAGAGGTTGGACGGGCAGTACTTC
CDR3 protein: CASSLGQGAERLDGQYF
V gene: TRBV5-1
clone size: NA
J gene: TRBJ2-7
D gene: TRBD1

CDR3 DNA: TGTGCCAGCAGCTTGGAGCCGAGAGGAACCTACGAGCAGTACTTC
CDR3 protein: CASSLEPRGTYEQYF
V gene: TRBV5-6
clone size: few
J gene: TRBJ2-7
D gene: NA

CDR3 DNA: TGTGCCAGCTCACCGGTCTGGGGGCTCGATGAGCAGTTCTTC
CDR3 protein: CASSPVWGLDEQFF
V gene: TRBV18
clone size: NA
J gene: TRBJ2-1
D gene: NA

CDR3 DNA: TGTGCCAGCAGTTTGACTAGTTCGGATACGCAGTATTTT
CDR3 protein: CASSLTSSDTQYF
V gene: TRBV6-5
clone size: few
J gene: TRBJ2-3
D gene: NA

CDR3 DNA: TGTGCCAGCAAGGAGGGAGGGAACACTGAAGCTTTCTTT
CDR3 protein: CASKEGGNTEAFF
V gene: TRBV7-9
clone size: NA
J gene: TRBJ1-1
D gene: NA

CDR3 DNA: TGCAGTGCTACCACGTCCGACTCCTATAATTCACCCCTCCACTTT
CDR3 protein: CSATTSDSYNSPLHF
V gene: TRBV20-1
clone size: few
J gene: TRBJ1-6
D gene: NA

CDR3 DNA: TGCAGCGTTCGAGGGCTAGCGGGGGCGTCGGCCAAAAACATTCAGTACTTC
CDR3 protein: CSVRGLAGASAKNIQYF
V gene: TRBV29-1
clone size: NA
J gene: TRBJ2-4
D gene: TRBD2

CDR3 DNA: TGCGCCAGCAGCTTGGCCTCTGCACGGGAGGGCCGTGGGAATGAGCAGTTCTTC
CDR3 protein: CASSLASAREGRGNEQFF
V gene: TRBV5-1
clone size: NA
J gene: TRBJ2-1
D gene: TRBD2

CDR3 DNA: TGTGCCTCCGGCTACGGTCTTCGTCTGAATGAGCAGTTCTTC
CDR3 protein: CASGYGLRLNEQFF
V gene: TRBV15
clone size: NA
J gene: TRBJ2-1
D gene: NA

CDR3 DNA: TGCAGTGCTAGTTTAGGCCAGGGGGAACTCGTTAGCACAGATACGCAGTATTTT
CDR3 protein: CSASLGQGELVSTDTQYF
V gene: TRBV20-1
clone size: few
J gene: TRBJ2-3
D gene: TRBD1

CDR3 DNA: TGTGCCAGCAGCCGAACAGGGGCCGAACTTTACAATGAGCAGTTCTTC
CDR3 protein: CASSRTGAELYNEQFF
V gene: TRBV7-9
clone size: few
J gene: TRBJ2-1
D gene: TRBD1

CDR3 DNA: TGTGCCACCTCTAATGAAAGGGTAATGACCCCCTACGAGCAGTACTTC
CDR3 protein: CATSNERVMTPYEQYF
V gene: TRBV10-3
clone size: once
J gene: TRBJ2-7
D gene: NA

CDR3 DNA: TGCGCCAGCAGCTTGGAGACTAGCGGAGTGTACCAAGAGACCCAGTACTTC
CDR3 protein: CASSLETSGVYQETQYF
V gene: TRBV5-1
clone size: many
J gene: TRBJ2-5
D gene: TRBD2